This section outlines one TCR beta chain sequence together with its context. The trim removed 5 bases at V and 8 bases at J, leaving 9 bases unmatched. Germline V CDR1 and CDR2: MNHEY, SMNVEV (reference sequence). The CDR3 is 14 amino acids. The sample belongs to a study of blood T cell repertoires in COVID-19. Study-wide background: T cells, B-cell-depleted T cells, or PBMCs provided the cDNA or gDNA that served as material.

Individuals aged roughly 18 to 90 years were recruited from roughly 23 US areas. Each participant's cohort was designated according to participant-reported clinical history. Per the authors' pipeline: Amplifying reference gene primers gave estimates of nucleated cell counts. Sequencing used immunoSEQ multiplex PCR; TCRdb keeps in-frame clones, though not all of them. That table supplies the V and J calls and clone size; D and trimming were determined from the DNA. Of over 250,000 clones listed, 80% to 90% were seen once; the top ten hold less than 2.5%. The TCR comes from a woman aged 18 to 35 who had recovered from COVID-19. Material: PBMCs or T cells enriched from blood (not recorded which). V gene TRBV27 combines with J gene TRBJ1-2, with 9 bases identical to TRBD1. CDR3 sequence reads: CASSVPGDRDGYTF. CDR3 in DNA: TGTGCCAGCAGTGTCCCGGGGGACAGGGACGGCTACACCTTC.